Listed below are T cell receptor beta chains from one sample, sequenced in a study of Graves' ophthalmopathy and Graves' hyperthyroidism. One entry per CDR3 protein results from TCRdb running MiXCR on the multiplex PCR reads. The sample consists of about 700,000 distinct CDR3 sequences, 35% to 50% of them appearing once. Source material: peripheral blood. The origin of the receptors is an adult man with Graves' ophthalmopathy. The CDR3 runs from the conserved cysteine through the conserved F or W.

j_call: TRBJ1-4
v_call: TRBV9
cdr3_aa: CASSVAGGDREKLFF

j_call: TRBJ1-2
v_call: TRBV25-1
cdr3_aa: CASSAIPRLAFNYGYTF

j_call: TRBJ2-7
v_call: TRBV29-1
cdr3_aa: CSGGDSSYERYF

j_call: TRBJ1-2
v_call: TRBV7-2
cdr3_aa: CASSLLLRGANYGYTF

j_call: TRBJ1-4
v_call: TRBV20-1
cdr3_aa: CSARWGNEKLFF

j_call: TRBJ2-7
v_call: TRBV6-5
cdr3_aa: CASRRRSRPYEQYF

j_call: TRBJ1-4
v_call: TRBV12-3/TRBV12-4
cdr3_aa: CASSGDIREKLFF

j_call: TRBJ2-7
v_call: TRBV5-5
cdr3_aa: CASSPPDPAQYF

j_call: TRBJ1-5
v_call: TRBV28
cdr3_aa: CASSGLHRINQPQHF

j_call: TRBJ1-6
v_call: TRBV10-3
cdr3_aa: CASTTYAQAKSPLHF

j_call: TRBJ2-6
v_call: TRBV7-9
cdr3_aa: CASSLGVGPGANVLTF

j_call: TRBJ1-4
v_call: TRBV16
cdr3_aa: CASSQSEGGKLFF

j_call: TRBJ2-5
v_call: TRBV19
cdr3_aa: CASSHGTGEETQYF

j_call: TRBJ1-6
v_call: TRBV12-3/TRBV12-4
cdr3_aa: CASSGAQENALHF

j_call: TRBJ2-7
v_call: TRBV20-1
cdr3_aa: CSANGRSYEQYF